These 25 T cell receptor beta chains were all obtained from the same sample, sequenced in a study of immune evolution from preneoplasia to lung adenocarcinoma. Method: immunoSEQ multiplex PCR; TCRdb's copy keeps in-frame clones and lacks some. The table lists around 9,900 clones, 88% of them singletons. The sample was FFPE invasive lung adenocarcinoma tissue. The receptors were gathered from a person aged 65 to 85 with invasive lung adenocarcinoma. Some clones in this sample may be carry-over from other donors' samples.

This chain joins TRBV6-5 and TRBJ2-7; D possibly corresponds to TRBD1 (6 bases). Germline-derived CDR1 and CDR2 are MNHEY and SVGAGI. This CDR3 has 13 residues. Trimming removed 7 bases at V and 4 bases at J, with 14 bases between. CDR3 in amino acids: CASNQGNGYEQYF. CDR3 nucleotides: TGTGCCAGCAACCAGGGGAACGGGTACGAGCAGTACTTC.

This clone was seen only a few times. The V and J genes are TRBV5-4 and TRBJ1-1; TRBD1 might be the D (6 bases). The germline V and J ends were trimmed by 7 bases and 1 base, with 14 bases remaining between them. This CDR3 spans 14 amino acids. Germline V lookup: CDR1 SGHNT, CDR2 YYREEE (reference sequence). The CDR3 spells CASFRGVGNTEAFF. In DNA form, the CDR3 reads TGTGCCAGCTTCAGGGGAGTCGGGAACACTGAAGCTTTCTTT.

V is TRBV28 and J is TRBJ2-1; weak D call: TRBD2 (5 bases). V lost 3 bases and J 10 bases, leaving 10 bases between the germline ends. CDR1 MDHEN and CDR2 SYDVKM come from the germline V gene. The CDR3 runs 12 residues. CDR3 sequence (DNA): TGTGCCAGCAGTTTCGGGGTCAGGGAGCAGTTCTTC. Encoded protein: CASSFGVREQFF.

The chain employs TRBV6-5 and TRBJ2-3, with TRBD2 matching over 12 bases. Germline V gene data show CDR1 as MNHEY and CDR2 as SVGAGI. This CDR3 spans 15 amino acids. Losses at the gene ends were 0 bases for V and 13 bases for J; bases not matched to a gene: 8. The CDR3 region is CASSYSASGGAKKYF. In DNA, the CDR3 is TGTGCCAGCAGTTACTCGGCTAGCGGGGGGGCTAAAAAGTATTTT.

This clone has more than one count but fewer than ten. This CDR3 is CASSDPPYEQYF. Written as DNA, the CDR3 is TGTGCCAGCAGTGACCCACCCTACGAGCAGTACTTC. This chain connects TRBV6-1 to TRBJ2-7; no clear D. Germline values: CDR1 MNHNS, CDR2 SASEGT. Between the trimmed V and J ends, which lost 3 bases and 2 bases, there was a span of 5 bases. This CDR3 is built from 12 residues.

This chain uses TRBV30 with TRBJ2-7; 12 bases fit TRBD1. The germline gives CDR1 GTSNPN, CDR2 SVGIG (reference sequence). The CDR3 length is 15 residues. V was pared by 3 bases and J by 6 bases, with 9 bases of the junction left unmatched. The CDR3 sequence: CAWRAGTGGSAEQYF. CDR3 nucleotide sequence: TGTGCCTGGAGAGCCGGGACAGGGGGCTCGGCCGAGCAGTACTTC. The entire variable domain, with the rest obtained from reference TRBV30 and TRBJ2-7, is as follows: SQTIHQWPATLVQPVGSPLSLECTVEGTSNPNLYWYRQAAGRGLQLLFYSVGIGQISSEVPQNLSASRPQDRQFILSSKKLLLSDSGFYLCAWRAGTGGSAEQYFGPGTRLTVT.

The genes are TRBV4-1 and TRBJ2-5; D is possibly TRBD1 or TRBD2 (5 bases each). Germline CDR1 reads MGHRA; CDR2 reads YSYEKL. V was cut by 5 bases and J by 13 bases, with 11 bases left in between. This CDR3 spans 10 amino acids. CDR3 loop: CASSDGTTYF. DNA of the CDR3: TGCGCCAGCAGCGACGGGACGACGTACTTC.

The chain couples TRBV5-4 to TRBJ2-3; D unclear. CDR1 is SGHNT and CDR2 is YYREEE in the germline V gene (reference sequence). The CDR3 totals 13 residues. Trimming removed 6 bases from V and 7 bases from J, with 15 bases in between. CDR3 DNA: TGTGCCAGCAACCATAATAGGGCGAATACGCAGTATTTT. Protein sequence: CASNHNRANTQYF.

This chain links TRBV6-6 with TRBJ1-1, with D perhaps matching TRBD1 (5 bases). Trimming left V 5 bases short and J 5 bases short, with 12 bases between. The CDR3 totals 13 residues. The germline gives CDR1 MNHNY, CDR2 SVGAGI (reference sequence). CDR3 loop: CASSPGLGTEAFF. The DNA of the CDR3 is TGTGCCAGCAGTCCAGGGTTGGGAACTGAAGCTTTCTTT.

This clone was counted only a few times. J is TRBJ2-7 and V is TRBV19; 10 nucleotides align to TRBD1. J gave up 3 bases and V 7 bases, and 6 bases lay outside the gene matches. This CDR3 spans 14 amino acids. Germline loops: CDR1 LNHDA, CDR2 SQIVND (reference sequence). CDR3: CASKPGTGDYEQYF. The CDR3 DNA is TGTGCCAGTAAGCCCGGGACAGGGGACTACGAGCAGTACTTC. The complete variable domain, with remaining parts taken from reference TRBV19 and TRBJ2-7, reads DGGITQSPKYLFRKEGQNVTLSCEQNLNHDAMYWYRQDPGQGLRLIYYSQIVNDFQKGDIAEGYSVSREKKESFPLTVTSAQKNPTAFYLCASKPGTGDYEQYFGPGTRLTVT.

V is TRBV15 and J is TRBJ2-5; a possible D gene is TRBD1 (6 bases). The length of the CDR3 is 15 residues. In germline, CDR1 is LNHNV, CDR2 YYDKDF (reference sequence). The V gene lost 0 bases and the J gene lost 4 bases, with 12 bases spanning the gap. Here the CDR3 reads CATSREGHRVETQYF. The CDR3 coding sequence is TGTGCCACCAGCAGAGAAGGGCACAGGGTAGAGACCCAGTACTTC.

This sequence joins TRBV30 and TRBJ2-2; the D gene could be TRBD1 or TRBD2 (6 bases each). Germline assignment: CDR1 GTSNPN and CDR2 SVGIG (reference sequence). V was cut by 0 bases and J by 8 bases, with 10 bases left in between. This CDR3 is 13 amino acids long. Here the CDR3 DNA reads TGTGCCTGGAGTGTAACGGGGGCAGGGGAGCTGTTTTTT. It encodes CAWSVTGAGELFF.

This clone was observed a single time. The chain carries TRBV29-1 and TRBJ2-3; TRBD2 aligns across 8 bases. The CDR3 runs 13 residues. Germline V lookup: CDR1 SQVTM, CDR2 ANQGSEA. V shed 4 bases, J shed 3 bases, and the junction held 3 bases outside the gene matches. The CDR3 loop reads CSVGLAGTDTQYF. The CDR3 DNA reads TGCAGCGTTGGGTTAGCGGGGACAGATACGCAGTATTTT.

This chain joins TRBV5-5 and TRBJ2-3; no clear D. Trimming pared 1 base from V and 5 bases from J, leaving 8 bases between. Germline CDR1 is SGHKS and CDR2 is YYEKEE (reference sequence). The CDR3 runs 13 residues. CDR3 bases: TGTGCCAGCAGCTTGAACAGAGGAGATACGCAGTATTTT. Protein: CASSLNRGDTQYF.

V and J are TRBV5-4 and TRBJ1-1; D is uncertain. CDR1 and CDR2 (germline): SGHNT, YYREEE (reference sequence). The V gene lost 0 bases and the J gene lost 10 bases, with 10 bases spanning the gap. The CDR3 consists of 12 residues. CDR3 amino acids: CASSLDSSGAFF. CDR3 in DNA: TGTGCCAGCAGCTTGGATTCCAGTGGAGCTTTCTTT.

The J gene is TRBJ1-3, the V gene TRBV5-8; D gene unclear. V shed 2 bases and J shed 4 bases, with 4 bases lying between them. The CDR3 is made up of 12 amino acids. The germline V gene encodes CDR1 SGHTS and CDR2 YDEGEE. This CDR3 reads CASSLTGNTIYF. The CDR3, as DNA: TGTGCCAGCAGCTTAACAGGAAACACCATATATTTT.

The chain employs TRBV5-5 and TRBJ1-5, with D possibly TRBD1 on 6 matching bases. The CDR3 is made up of 16 amino acids. V lost 5 bases, J lost 0 bases, and 15 bases lay in between. CDR1 is SGHKS, CDR2 YYEKEE, per germline (reference sequence). The CDR3 sequence: CASSFTGTHSNQPQHF. The CDR3 nucleotides are TGTGCCAGCAGTTTTACCGGGACACATAGCAATCAGCCCCAGCATTTT. The full variable domain, with the rest looked up from reference TRBV5-5 and TRBJ1-5, is DAGVTQSPTHLIKTRGQQVTLRCSPISGHKSVSWYQQVLGQGPQFIFQYYEKEERGRGNFPDRFSARQFPNYSSELNVNALLLGDSALYLCASSFTGTHSNQPQHFGDGTRLSIL.

The chain recombines TRBV29-1 with TRBJ2-5; 7 bases are shared with TRBD2. The CDR3 is made up of 14 amino acids. The trim removed 2 bases at V and 1 base at J, leaving 4 bases unmatched. CDR1 SQVTM and CDR2 ANQGSEA come from the germline V gene. The CDR3 region has the DNA TGCAGCGTTGAAATCGGGGGGTTCCAAGAGACCCAGTACTTC. Translation gives CSVEIGGFQETQYF.

This CDR3 is CASSLGQTAVNEQFF. As DNA, the CDR3 is TGCGCCAGCAGCCTGGGACAGACAGCCGTCAATGAGCAGTTCTTC. V is TRBV5-1 and J is TRBJ2-1, with 7 bases matching TRBD1. CDR3 size: 15 residues. V was clipped by 4 bases and J by 6 bases; unmatched bases: 10. Germline assignment: CDR1 SGHRS and CDR2 YFSETQ.

V usage is TRBV30 and J usage is TRBJ2-7; TRBD1 matches at 8 bases. The germline V gene has CDR1 GTSNPN and CDR2 SVGIG (reference sequence). The CDR3 runs 12 residues. In DNA, the CDR3 is TGTGCTCTCAGGACAGGGCCATACGAGCAGTACTTC. This translates into CALRTGPYEQYF.

This clone was recorded once. V is TRBV7-9 and J is TRBJ2-7, with D maybe TRBD2 (6 bases). V was clipped by 2 bases and J by 1 base, with 18 bases between them. Per germline, CDR1 SEHNR and CDR2 FQNEAQ (reference sequence). The CDR3 is 17 amino acids. The DNA for the CDR3 is TGTGCCAGCAGCTTATACGTTACGAGCGGGTCTTCCTACGAGCAGTACTTC. Translated: CASSLYVTSGSSYEQYF.

The gene calls are TRBV29-1 and TRBJ2-6; D is possibly TRBD1 or TRBD2 (5 bases each). The CDR3 is made up of 14 amino acids. The germline gives CDR1 SQVTM, CDR2 ANQGSEA. Trimming stripped 5 bases from V and 3 bases from J, with 11 bases between. In nucleotides, the CDR3 is TGCAGCGTTCTCAGGGCGGGTGGGGCCAACGTCCTGACTTTC. It yields the protein CSVLRAGGANVLTF.

The chain links TRBV11-2 to TRBJ1-2, with D maybe TRBD1 (5 bases). The germline CDR1 and CDR2 sequences are SGHAT and FQNNGV. The CDR3 extends over 15 amino acids. Deletions cut 1 base from V and 6 bases from J, with 15 bases between. CDR3 DNA sequence: TGTGCCAGCAGCTTAGCCTTTGGGGGGGGACATGGCTACACCTTC. Its protein product is CASSLAFGGGHGYTF.

This chain uses TRBV19 with TRBJ2-3; D gene uncertain. Trimming removed 5 bases from V and 3 bases from J, with 12 bases in between. The CDR3 runs 14 residues. Germline values: CDR1 LNHDA, CDR2 SQIVND (reference sequence). The chain's CDR3 is CASSGIESTDTQYF. The CDR3 DNA sequence: TGTGCCAGTAGTGGCATAGAATCTACAGATACGCAGTATTTT.

V usage is TRBV2 and J usage is TRBJ2-3; the match to TRBD1 covers 9 bases. This CDR3 has 14 residues. Trimming removed 7 bases from V and 2 bases from J; junction bases left unmatched: 4. Germline CDR1 reads SNHLY; CDR2 reads FYNNEI. The CDR3 DNA follows: TGTGCCAGCATCCGGACAGGGGCCACAGATACGCAGTATTTT. Amino acids: CASIRTGATDTQYF.